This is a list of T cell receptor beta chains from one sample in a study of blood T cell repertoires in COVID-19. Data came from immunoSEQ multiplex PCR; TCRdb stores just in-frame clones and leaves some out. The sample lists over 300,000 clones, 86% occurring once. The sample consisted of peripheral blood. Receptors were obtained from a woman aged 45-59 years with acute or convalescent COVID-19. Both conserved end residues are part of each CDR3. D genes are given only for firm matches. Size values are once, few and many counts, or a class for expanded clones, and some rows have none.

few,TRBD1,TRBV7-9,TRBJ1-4,CASRSGQGAVNEKLFF,TGTGCCAGCAGATCTGGACAGGGGGCAGTTAATGAAAAACTGTTTTTT
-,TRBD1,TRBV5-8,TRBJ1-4,CASSPGQGAFGEKLFF,TGTGCCAGCAGCCCCGGACAGGGGGCGTTTGGTGAAAAACTGTTTTTT
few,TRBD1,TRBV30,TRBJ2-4,CAWSVGTEDIQYF,TGTGCCTGGAGTGTAGGGACAGAAGACATTCAGTACTTC
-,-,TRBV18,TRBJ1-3,CASSAYGSSGNTIYF,TGTGCCAGCTCAGCTTACGGGAGCTCTGGAAACACCATATATTTT
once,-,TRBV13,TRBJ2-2,CASAESGELFF,TGTGCCAGCGCGGAATCCGGGGAGCTGTTTTTT
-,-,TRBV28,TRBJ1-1,CASSLIIGAGNTEAFF,TGTGCCAGCAGTTTAATTATAGGGGCCGGGAACACTGAAGCTTTCTTT
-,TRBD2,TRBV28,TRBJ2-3,CASSLGLAGVGTDTQYF,TGTGCCAGCAGTTTAGGGCTAGCGGGAGTGGGCACAGATACGCAGTATTTT
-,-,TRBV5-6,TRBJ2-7,CASSLYSSYEQYF,TGTGCCAGCAGCTTGTACAGCTCCTACGAGCAGTACTTC
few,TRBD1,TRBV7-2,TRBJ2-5,CASSLAGGTGGRETQYF,TGTGCCAGCAGCTTAGCCGGGGGAACAGGGGGTCGGGAGACCCAGTACTTC
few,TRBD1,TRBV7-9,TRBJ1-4,CASSAPGQGEKLFF,TGTGCCAGCAGCGCACCGGGACAGGGTGAAAAACTGTTTTTT
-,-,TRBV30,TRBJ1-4,CACSKSGREKLFF,TGTGCCTGCAGTAAGAGTGGGAGAGAAAAACTGTTTTTT
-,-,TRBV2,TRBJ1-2,CASSVAGYYGYTF,TGTGCCAGCAGTGTTGCGGGGTACTATGGCTACACCTTC
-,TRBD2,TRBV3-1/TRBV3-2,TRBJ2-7,CASSQLSGRAGEQYF,TGTGCCAGCAGCCAACTTAGCGGGAGGGCCGGCGAGCAGTACTTC
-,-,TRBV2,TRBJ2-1,CAGAQASSYNEQFF,TGTGCCGGAGCACAGGCATCCTCCTACAATGAGCAGTTCTTC
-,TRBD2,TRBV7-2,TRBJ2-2,CASSWASGRAGGELFF,TGTGCCAGCAGCTGGGCTAGCGGGAGGGCCGGCGGGGAGCTGTTTTTT
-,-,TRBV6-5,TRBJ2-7,CASNLLQGEQYF,TGTGCCAGCAATCTTTTGCAGGGGGAGCAGTACTTC
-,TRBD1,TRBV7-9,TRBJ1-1,CASSSGQGFDTEAFF,TGTGCCAGCAGTTCGGGACAGGGGTTCGACACTGAAGCTTTCTTT
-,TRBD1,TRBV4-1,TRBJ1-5,CASSQVDREGQPQHF,TGCGCCAGCAGCCAGGTGGACAGGGAGGGTCAGCCCCAGCATTTT
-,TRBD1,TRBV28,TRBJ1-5,CASSLSRGRSGQPQHF,TGTGCCAGCAGTTTATCGAGGGGGCGCAGCGGTCAGCCCCAGCATTTT
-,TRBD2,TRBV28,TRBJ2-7,CASSMATSGATGQYF,TGTGCCAGCAGCATGGCGACTAGCGGGGCTACGGGGCAGTACTTC
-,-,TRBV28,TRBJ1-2,CASSVGQQYGYTF,TGTGCCAGCAGTGTTGGACAACAATATGGCTACACCTTC
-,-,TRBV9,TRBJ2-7,CASSGRDNPYEQYF,TGTGCCAGCAGCGGCCGGGACAACCCCTACGAGCAGTACTTC
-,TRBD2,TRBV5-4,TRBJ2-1,CASRGGLPSYNEQFF,TGTGCCAGCCGGGGGGGCCTCCCTTCCTACAATGAGCAGTTCTTC
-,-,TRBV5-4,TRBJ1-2,CASSRDTNNYGYTF,TGTGCCAGCAGCAGGGACACCAACAACTATGGCTACACCTTC
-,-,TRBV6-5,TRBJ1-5,CASNGSNQPQHF,TGTGCCAGCAACGGGAGCAATCAGCCCCAGCATTTT
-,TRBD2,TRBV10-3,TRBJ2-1,CASQGRERDNEQFF,TGTGCCAGCCAAGGGCGGGAGAGGGACAATGAGCAGTTCTTC